The rows below give T cell receptor beta chains drawn from one sample of a study of molecular identifiers for immune sequencing clone quantification. TCRdb re-called the PCR reads with MiXCR, one entry per CDR3 protein. This table has about 640,000 distinct CDR3 sequences, approximately 20% appearing once. Sequencing input: naive CD8+ T cells from blood, with Jurkat cell RNA spiked in. The receptors stem from a human donor in good health. Some libraries in this study had Jurkat cell RNA spiked in. Each CDR3 is given with its conserved first and last residue. Fields, in order: D gene, clone size, V gene, J gene, CDR3 protein, CDR3 DNA. A D gene is named only where the DNA matches it firmly. Only some rows state a clone size, as once, few, many or a class for expanded clones.

D: TRBD1
size: -
V: TRBV30
J: TRBJ2-7
CDR3: CAWSLGLGQTYYEQYF
DNA: TGTGCCTGGAGCCTAGGGCTGGGACAGACTTACTACGAGCAGTACTTC

D: -
size: many
V: TRBV7-6
J: TRBJ2-7
CDR3: CASSLAGRGLPYEQYF
DNA: TGTGCCAGCAGCTTAGCGGGCAGGGGATTACCCTACGAGCAGTACTTC

D: -
size: many
V: TRBV13
J: TRBJ2-2
CDR3: CASSLRVSWTATTGELFF
DNA: TGTGCCAGCAGCTTAAGAGTTTCATGGACAGCTACGACCGGGGAGCTGTTTTTT

D: -
size: -
V: TRBV19
J: TRBJ1-4
CDR3: CASSMVVGRGNEKLFF
DNA: TGTGCCAGTAGTATGGTAGTTGGCAGGGGAAATGAAAAACTGTTTTTT

D: -
size: many
V: TRBV14
J: TRBJ2-2
CDR3: CASSRAGLSSTGELFF
DNA: TGTGCCAGCAGCCGGGCCGGTCTCTCGAGCACCGGGGAGCTGTTTTTT

D: -
size: many
V: TRBV5-5
J: TRBJ2-7
CDR3: CASSLGESQGPYEQYF
DNA: TGTGCCAGCAGCCTAGGGGAAAGCCAGGGCCCCTACGAGCAGTACTTC

D: -
size: many
V: TRBV29-1
J: TRBJ2-5
CDR3: CSVVISDYQETQYF
DNA: TGCAGCGTTGTTATATCGGACTATCAAGAGACCCAGTACTTC

D: -
size: many
V: TRBV3-1
J: TRBJ1-1
CDR3: CASSHGGGWEAFF
DNA: TGTGCCAGCAGCCATGGGGGGGGCTGGGAAGCTTTCTTT

D: -
size: few
V: TRBV20-1
J: TRBJ1-4
CDR3: CSARAGSRESTTNEKLFF
DNA: TGCAGTGCTAGAGCCGGGAGCAGGGAATCAACAACTAATGAAAAACTGTTTTTT

D: TRBD2
size: many
V: TRBV28
J: TRBJ2-7
CDR3: CASSPRLAGVREQYF
DNA: TGTGCCAGCAGTCCCCGACTAGCGGGGGTGAGGGAGCAGTACTTC

D: -
size: -
V: TRBV24-1
J: TRBJ2-7
CDR3: CATSDPTQGSYEQYF
DNA: TGTGCCACCAGTGATCCCACTCAGGGGTCCTACGAGCAGTACTTC

D: -
size: few
V: TRBV3-2
J: TRBJ2-7
CDR3: CASSQNSAGPPYEQYF
DNA: TGTGCCAGCAGCCAGAACTCTGCGGGGCCCCCCTACGAGCAGTACTTC

D: -
size: many
V: TRBV12-3/TRBV12-4
J: TRBJ1-2
CDR3: CASKKGLSVYYGYTF
DNA: TGTGCCAGCAAGAAGGGTCTTAGCGTCTACTATGGCTACACCTTC

D: -
size: many
V: TRBV4-3
J: TRBJ2-7
CDR3: CASSQAFRASSYEQYF
DNA: TGCGCCAGCAGCCAAGCGTTTCGGGCCAGCTCCTACGAGCAGTACTTC

D: TRBD1
size: few
V: TRBV7-3
J: TRBJ2-5
CDR3: CASSTHPGQQETQYF
DNA: TGTGCCAGCAGCACACACCCGGGACAGCAAGAGACCCAGTACTTC

D: TRBD2
size: many
V: TRBV29-1
J: TRBJ2-4
CDR3: CSVEGTLAGNKNIQYF
DNA: TGCAGCGTTGAAGGGACACTAGCGGGTAATAAAAACATTCAGTACTTC

D: -
size: many
V: TRBV6-2/TRBV6-3
J: TRBJ1-2
CDR3: CASSYSDKCTF
DNA: TGTGCCAGCAGTTACTCCGATAAGTGCACCTTC

D: TRBD1
size: -
V: TRBV12-3/TRBV12-4
J: TRBJ1-3
CDR3: CASTPGQPIFSGNTIYF
DNA: TGTGCCAGCACCCCGGGACAGCCGATATTCTCTGGAAACACCATATATTTT

D: -
size: once
V: TRBV11-2
J: TRBJ1-4
CDR3: CASSLAGLPNEKLFF
DNA: TGTGCCAGCAGCTTAGCCGGGCTCCCTAATGAAAAACTGTTTTTT

D: -
size: many
V: TRBV9
J: TRBJ1-1
CDR3: CASSVDGRRDTEAFF
DNA: TGTGCCAGCAGCGTAGACGGGCGACGGGACACTGAAGCTTTCTTT

D: -
size: -
V: TRBV7-8
J: TRBJ2-1
CDR3: CASTHEGSYNEQFF
DNA: TGTGCCAGCACCCACGAGGGGTCCTACAATGAGCAGTTCTTC

D: -
size: many
V: TRBV20-1
J: TRBJ2-7
CDR3: CSARELGGNEQYF
DNA: TGCAGTGCTAGAGAATTGGGGGGCAACGAGCAGTACTTC

D: -
size: many
V: TRBV6-1
J: TRBJ2-3
CDR3: CASSESPGTQPPDTQYF
DNA: TGTGCCAGCAGTGAGTCACCCGGGACCCAACCCCCAGATACGCAGTATTTT

D: -
size: many
V: TRBV29-1
J: TRBJ2-7
CDR3: CSVVEQAYEQYF
DNA: TGCAGCGTTGTAGAGCAAGCCTACGAGCAGTACTTC

D: -
size: many
V: TRBV6-2/TRBV6-3
J: TRBJ1-5
CDR3: CASSYRGIGEQPQHF
DNA: TGTGCCAGCAGTTACCGCGGGATCGGGGAGCAGCCCCAGCATTTT

D: -
size: many
V: TRBV4-3
J: TRBJ2-4
CDR3: CASSQELPHPGAPTHQKNIQYF
DNA: TGCGCCAGCAGCCAAGAGCTCCCCCACCCGGGGGCCCCCACCCACCAAAAAAACATTCAGTACTTC

D: TRBD1
size: few
V: TRBV9
J: TRBJ2-2
CDR3: CASSVEDRGSTGELFF
DNA: TGTGCCAGCAGCGTAGAAGACAGGGGTTCCACCGGGGAGCTGTTTTTT

D: TRBD2
size: many
V: TRBV7-6
J: TRBJ2-3
CDR3: CASSQAGATTDTQYF
DNA: TGTGCCAGCAGCCAAGCGGGAGCCACCACAGATACGCAGTATTTT

D: TRBD2
size: few
V: TRBV4-1
J: TRBJ2-5
CDR3: CASSQDTSGSLWETQYF
DNA: TGCGCCAGCAGCCAAGATACTAGCGGGAGTTTGTGGGAGACCCAGTACTTC

D: TRBD1
size: -
V: TRBV7-9
J: TRBJ1-2
CDR3: CASNFPGQGAGGYTF
DNA: TGCGCCAGCAACTTCCCGGGACAGGGGGCCGGTGGCTACACCTTC

D: -
size: many
V: TRBV7-9
J: TRBJ2-3
CDR3: CASSLEQGGPTDTQYF
DNA: TGTGCCAGCAGCTTAGAACAGGGTGGTCCAACAGATACGCAGTATTTT

D: TRBD2
size: many
V: TRBV4-3
J: TRBJ2-3
CDR3: CASSQDTASGSMGTDTQYF
DNA: TGCGCCAGCAGCCAAGATACGGCTAGCGGGAGTATGGGCACAGATACGCAGTATTTT

D: -
size: many
V: TRBV3-1
J: TRBJ1-6
CDR3: CASSHEGQSNSPLHF
DNA: TGTGCCAGCAGCCACGAAGGACAGAGCAATTCACCCCTCCACTTT

D: -
size: many
V: TRBV29-1
J: TRBJ2-7
CDR3: CSVVGSLYEQYF
DNA: TGCAGCGTTGTCGGCAGTCTCTACGAGCAGTACTTC

D: -
size: few
V: TRBV29-1
J: TRBJ2-7
CDR3: CSVVRGSEQYF
DNA: TGCAGCGTTGTAAGGGGTTCCGAGCAGTACTTC

D: -
size: many
V: TRBV29-1
J: TRBJ2-7
CDR3: CSVEDGQSYEQYF
DNA: TGCAGCGTTGAAGACGGACAGTCCTACGAGCAGTACTTC

D: -
size: many
V: TRBV6-2/TRBV6-3
J: TRBJ2-3
CDR3: CASSYLADTQYF
DNA: TGTGCCAGCAGTTATCTCGCAGATACGCAGTATTTT

D: -
size: many
V: TRBV12-3/TRBV12-4
J: TRBJ1-3
CDR3: CASSLRTANTIYF
DNA: TGTGCCAGCAGTTTGCGGACGGCAAACACCATATATTTT

D: -
size: -
V: TRBV30
J: TRBJ2-5
CDR3: CAWRGRGWETQYF
DNA: TGTGCCTGGAGAGGTCGAGGTTGGGAGACCCAGTACTTC

D: TRBD1
size: few
V: TRBV27
J: TRBJ1-6
CDR3: CASSLQGARYSPLHF
DNA: TGTGCCAGCAGTTTGCAGGGGGCGCGGTATTCACCCCTCCACTTT

D: -
size: many
V: TRBV5-4
J: TRBJ1-2
CDR3: CASSLALTDYGYTF
DNA: TGTGCCAGCAGCTTGGCCTTGACGGACTATGGCTACACCTTC

D: -
size: many
V: TRBV4-1
J: TRBJ2-7
CDR3: CASSPPGDPEQYF
DNA: TGCGCCAGCAGCCCCCCGGGTGACCCCGAGCAGTACTTC

D: TRBD1
size: many
V: TRBV9
J: TRBJ2-6
CDR3: CASSASPRDSDPSGANVLTF
DNA: TGTGCCAGCAGCGCCAGCCCCCGGGACAGTGATCCCTCTGGGGCCAACGTCCTGACTTTC